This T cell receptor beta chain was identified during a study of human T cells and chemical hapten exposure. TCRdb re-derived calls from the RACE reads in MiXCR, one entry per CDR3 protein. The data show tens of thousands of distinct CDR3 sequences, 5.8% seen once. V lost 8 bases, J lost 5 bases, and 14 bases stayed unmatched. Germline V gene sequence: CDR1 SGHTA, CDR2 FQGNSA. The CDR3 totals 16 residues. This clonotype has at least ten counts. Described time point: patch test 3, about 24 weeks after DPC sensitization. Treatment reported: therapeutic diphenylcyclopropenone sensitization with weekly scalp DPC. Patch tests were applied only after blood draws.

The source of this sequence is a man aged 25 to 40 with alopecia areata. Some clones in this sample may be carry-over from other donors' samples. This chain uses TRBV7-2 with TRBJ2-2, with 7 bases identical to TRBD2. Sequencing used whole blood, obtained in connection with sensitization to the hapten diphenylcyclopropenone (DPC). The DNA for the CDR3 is TGTGCCAGCGCCCCTTTTCTGGGGGGGAGGACCGGGGAGCTGTTTTTT. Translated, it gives CASAPFLGGRTGELFF. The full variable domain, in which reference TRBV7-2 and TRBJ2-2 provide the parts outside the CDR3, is GAGVSQSPSNKVTEKGKDVELRCDPISGHTALYWYRQSLGQGLEFLIYFQGNSAPDKSGLPSDRFSAERTGGSVSTLTIQRTQQEDSAVYLCASAPFLGGRTGELFFGEGSRLTVL.